This TCR beta chain was found in a study of blood T cell repertoires in COVID-19. This clone was found a few times. Sequencing used immunoSEQ multiplex PCR; TCRdb keeps in-frame clones, though not all of them. This table has approximately 300,000 clones, roughly 88% appearing once. CDR1 and CDR2 (germline): MDHEN, SYDVKM. The CDR3 is made up of 15 amino acids. V dropped 6 bases and J dropped 2 bases, with 14 bases sitting between them. The specimen was peripheral blood. This receptor was taken from a woman between 45 and 60 years old with active or convalescent COVID-19. The rearrangement joins TRBV28 to TRBJ1-5, with D perhaps TRBD1 (5 bases). In nucleotides, the CDR3 is TGTGCCAGCAGGTACGGGAGGGGCGGCAATCAGCCCCAGCATTTT. It codes for CASRYGRGGNQPQHF.